What follows is one TCR beta chain and its context. This record belongs to a study of technical replicates of blood from a few donors. The assay was immunoSEQ multiplex PCR, and TCRdb's table has in-frame clones only and misses some. Of some 80,000 clones in the sample, 85% to 95% were seen once. CDR3 length: 15 amino acids. Trimming cost V 6 bases and J 5 bases; bases outside gene matches: 10. CDR1 is SQVTM, CDR2 ANQGSEA, per germline. Sequenced material: T cells isolated from PBMCs. The genes are TRBV29-1 and TRBJ2-3; 11 bases map to TRBD2. The receptor comes from a human donor in good health. The CDR3 sequence: CSVETSGISIDTQYF. CDR3 in DNA: TGCAGCGTGGAGACTAGCGGGATCAGTATAGATACGCAGTATTTT.